This entry concerns a single T cell receptor beta chain. Its target is not known. The sample comes from a study of cytomegalovirus exposure and HLA in healthy donors. Whole-study findings and limits: Based on reports, TCR beta sequences accurately predicted HLA-A and HLA-B alleles for most subjects. A later analysis linked a missense variant in DCLRE1C to the trimming of TCR beta V and J genes.

The PCR employed 60 Vbeta primers together with 13 Jbeta primers. Sequencing was performed with immunoSEQ multiplex PCR; in TCRdb, only in-frame clones are kept and a portion is missing. The data show 280,000 or so clones, roughly 89% seen once. Specimen: PBMCs. The receptor comes from a woman aged 18-29 years in good health and CMV-seronegative.

The DNA of the CDR3 is TGTGCCTGGAGTGTTGAGTACGAGCAGTACTTC. Translation: CAWSVEYEQYF. The chain uses TRBV30 and TRBJ2-7; the D is unclear. CDR1 GTSNPN and CDR2 SVGIG come from the germline V gene (reference sequence). The V gene lost 0 bases and the J gene lost 4 bases, with 4 bases spanning the gap. The CDR3 spans 11 residues.